This entry describes one T cell receptor (beta chain). These data are taken from a study of OX40 agonist ivuxolimab in advanced cancers. TCRdb's copy holds only in-frame clones and misses some; the assay was immunoSEQ multiplex PCR. The sample contains about 91,000 clones, less than 90% of which appear only once. The sample in question was CD4+ or CD8+ T cells sorted from blood, obtained in a trial of the OX40 agonist ivuxolimab. The sequence was obtained from an adult with an advanced solid tumor such as melanoma, head and neck, liver or kidney cancer.

This CDR3 reads CASSRSSGDEQYF. CDR3 sequence (DNA): TGCGCCAGCAGCCGAAGTAGCGGGGACGAGCAGTACTTC. V usage is TRBV4-3 and J usage is TRBJ2-7; 8 nucleotides line up with TRBD2. Germline loops: CDR1 LGHNA, CDR2 YSLEER. The V and J ends lost 4 bases and 5 bases, in that order; junction bases with no gene match: 4. This CDR3 has 13 amino acids.